These 25 T cell receptor beta chains came from one sample sequenced in a study of T cells in tuberculosis. Cells were sorted from thawed PBMC rested overnight and stained with GMM-loaded CD1B tetramer, viability dye and anti-CD3. The CD1B tetramers carried C32 glucose monomycolate purified from Rhodococcus equi. Only in-frame clones appear in the TCRdb table, and some are missing; sequencing was by immunoSEQ multiplex PCR. The sample carries some 90,000 clones, approximately 91% recorded once. Sample: CD1b-GMM tetramer-negative cells sorted from PBMCs. These receptors were obtained from an adult woman with latent tuberculosis.

This chain links TRBV1 with TRBJ2-1; no check of the table's D call, TRBD2, against the DNA was made. TRBV1 is a listed pseudogene. The CDR3 length is 17 residues. CDR3 nucleotides: TGCACCAGCAGCCAAGTAGAAGGCGGGGGGGCTAAGAATGAGCAGTTCTTC. Amino acids: CTSSQVEGGGAKNEQFF.

The chain links TRBV6-1 to TRBJ2-6; 8 bases line up with TRBD1. J lost 0 bases, V lost 4 bases, and 11 bases had no gene match. The CDR3 is 19 residues long. CDR1 is MNHNS, CDR2 SASEGT, per germline. CDR3 bases: TGTGCCAGCAGTGGCGGGTGGGGACAGGCAAGCTCTGGGGCCAACGTCCTGACTTTC. It translates to CASSGGWGQASSGANVLTF.

This sequence joins TRBV7-8 and TRBJ1-5, with 9 nucleotides matching TRBD1. The V gene's germline CDR1 is SGHVS and CDR2 FQNEAQ. There are 14 residues in the CDR3. Germline trimming cut 5 bases from V and 3 bases from J; bases unmatched to any gene: 2. CDR3 sequence reads: CASSRDRDNQPQHF. CDR3 nucleotides: TGTGCCAGCAGCCGGGACAGGGACAATCAGCCCCAGCATTTT.

The CDR3 loop reads CASSMGQGAYEQYV. Written as DNA, the CDR3 is TGTGCCAGCAGTATGGGACAGGGGGCCTACGAGCAGTACGTC. The J gene is TRBJ2-7, the V gene TRBV6-1; 11 nucleotides align to TRBD1. Per germline, CDR1 MNHNS and CDR2 SASEGT. This CDR3 contains 14 residues. The trim removed 5 bases at V and 2 bases at J, leaving 2 bases unmatched.

The chain combines TRBV7-8 with TRBJ1-2, with 7 positions matching TRBD1. Germline assignment: CDR1 SGHVS and CDR2 FQNEAQ. CDR3 size: 13 residues. The J segment lost 3 bases and the V segment lost 2 bases, leaving 0 bases of the junction unmatched. The CDR3 here is CASSLTGDYGYTF. CDR3 DNA sequence: TGTGCCAGCAGCTTAACAGGGGACTATGGCTACACCTTC.

The chain combines TRBV6-5 with TRBJ1-2; D not certain. The CDR3 length is 11 residues. Germline V gene data show CDR1 as MNHEY and CDR2 as SVGAGI. V lost 7 bases and J lost 2, with 5 bases in between. Here the CDR3 DNA reads TGTGCCAGCACCGGGAACTATGGCTACACCTTC. The encoded protein is CASTGNYGYTF.

The chain joins TRBV10-1 to TRBJ2-7, with a tentative D call TRBD2 (6 bases). The length of the CDR3 is 15 residues. CDR1 is WNHNN and CDR2 is SYGVQD in the germline V gene (reference sequence). V was pared by 4 bases and J by 1 base, with 14 bases between. CDR3 region: CASSAFRSGSYEQYF. DNA for the CDR3: TGCGCCAGCAGTGCGTTCCGTAGCGGTTCCTACGAGCAGTACTTC.

The chain couples TRBV23-1 to TRBJ2-5, with D maybe TRBD1 (5 bases). TRBV23-1 is an open reading frame, and its role is uncertain. There are 14 residues in the CDR3. Trimming left V 2 bases short and J 1 base short, with 8 bases between. The CDR3 region is CASSQTTGQETQYF. In nucleotides, the CDR3 is TGCGCCAGCAGTCAAACCACAGGCCAAGAGACCCAGTACTTC.

The chain links TRBV7-2 to TRBJ2-5; possibly TRBD1 for D (5 bases). There are 16 residues in the CDR3. Per germline, CDR1 SGHTA and CDR2 FQGNSA. V gave up 1 base and J gave up 7 bases, with 19 bases separating them. The CDR3 sequence: CASSLEGAQFGRTQYF. CDR3 nucleotide sequence: TGTGCCAGCAGCTTAGAAGGGGCCCAGTTTGGCCGGACCCAGTACTTC. Combining the CDR3 with reference TRBV7-2 and TRBJ2-5 gives the whole variable domain GAGVSQSPSNKVTEKGKDVELRCDPISGHTALYWYRQSLGQGLEFLIYFQGNSAPDKSGLPSDRFSAERTGGSVSTLTIQRTQQEDSAVYLCASSLEGAQFGRTQYFGPGTRLLVL.

This rearrangement joins TRBV19 to TRBJ2-3, with D possibly TRBD2 on 6 matching bases. Germline CDR1 LNHDA, CDR2 SQIVND (reference sequence). There are 14 residues in the CDR3. V lost 6 bases and J 6 bases, leaving 16 bases between the germline ends. The CDR3 is CASRANRGLDTQYF. The CDR3 DNA reads TGTGCCAGTAGGGCTAATCGGGGACTTGATACGCAGTATTTT.

The gene calls are TRBV2 and TRBJ2-7; the D is unclear. Trimming took 1 base from V and 5 from J, leaving 21 bases between them. The CDR3 covers 17 residues. Looked up from germline, CDR1 is SNHLY and CDR2 is FYNNEI. CDR3 DNA: TGTGCCAGCAGTGAAGAACCCCACTTTGCCTCCCCCAACGAGCAGTACTTC. Residues: CASSEEPHFASPNEQYF.

This sequence joins TRBV5-6 and TRBJ2-7, with D perhaps assigned TRBD1 or TRBD2 (5 bases each). The V end lost 0 bases, the J end lost 7 bases, and 5 bases lay between the germline ends. Germline CDR1 reads SGHDT; CDR2 reads YYEEEE. The CDR3 has 11 residues. CDR3 coding DNA: TGTGCCAGCAGCTTGGGGGGGGAGCAGTACGTC. It translates to CASSLGGEQYV.

The chain is built from TRBV28 and TRBJ1-1; tentatively, D is TRBD1 (6 bases). The CDR3 contains 15 residues. From germline, CDR1 is MDHEN and CDR2 SYDVKM. With 8 bases removed from V and 0 bases from J, the gap between germline ends came to 16 bases. DNA for the CDR3: TGTGCCAGCCAGAATTGGCGGGGGCTGAACACTGAAGCTTTCTTT. Protein: CASQNWRGLNTEAFF.

The V call is TRBV6-6, the J call TRBJ2-3, with unresolved D. V lost 0 bases and J lost 5, with 9 bases in between. The length of the CDR3 is 14 residues. The germline CDR1 and CDR2 sequences are MNHNY and SVGAGI (reference sequence). CDR3 sequence (DNA): TGTGCCAGCAGTTACTCGATGAGAGGAGATACGCAGTATTTT. It encodes CASSYSMRGDTQYF.

The chain is built from TRBV29-1 and TRBJ1-2; no definite D call. The CDR3 runs 12 residues. Trimming pared 4 bases from V and 2 bases from J, leaving 8 bases between. Germline V gene sequence: CDR1 SQVTM, CDR2 ANQGSEA. As DNA, the CDR3 is TGCAGCGTTGCTGGGCCGAACTATGGCTACACCTTC. Translation gives CSVAGPNYGYTF.

CDR3 coding DNA: TGCGCCAGCAGCTTGGACCGGACTAGCGGGGGGGACGAGCAGTTCTTC. Translating gives CASSLDRTSGGDEQFF. The rearrangement joins TRBV5-1 to TRBJ2-1, with 15 bases lining up with TRBD2. CDR1 SGHRS and CDR2 YFSETQ come from the germline V gene. The CDR3 consists of 16 residues. J was trimmed by 10 bases and V by 0 bases; bases with no gene match: 5.

This clone has just one count. V and J are TRBV5-6 and TRBJ1-2; 12 positions agree with TRBD1. The CDR3 is 16 amino acids. CDR1 and CDR2 from the germline V gene are SGHDT and YYEEEE. V was clipped by 4 bases and J by 4 bases; unmatched bases: 8. The CDR3 sequence: CASSAGQGANPYGYTF. The DNA of the CDR3 is TGTGCCAGCAGCGCGGGACAGGGGGCAAATCCCTATGGCTACACCTTC.

The chain combines TRBV13 with TRBJ2-4, with D perhaps matching TRBD1 (5 bases). Trimming stripped 3 bases from V and 7 bases from J, with 10 bases between. Germline CDR1 reads PRHDT; CDR2 reads FYEKMQ (reference sequence). The CDR3 sequence is 13 residues long. The CDR3: CASSLQGTNIQYF. CDR3 nucleotide sequence: TGTGCCAGCAGCTTGCAGGGTACCAACATTCAGTACTTC.

The chain has TRBV18 and TRBJ1-5, with D uncertain. CDR1 KGHSH and CDR2 LQKENI come from the germline V gene. The CDR3 has 14 residues. V gave up 6 bases and J gave up 2 bases, with 11 bases separating them. CDR3 amino acids: CASSPSSGNQPQHF. CDR3 DNA: TGTGCCAGCTCCCCCTCATCGGGCAATCAGCCCCAGCATTTT. The whole variable domain, remainder taken from reference TRBV18 and TRBJ1-5, is NAGVMQNPRHLVRRRGQEARLRCSPMKGHSHVYWYRQLPEEGLKFMVYLQKENIIDESGMPKERFSAEFPKEGPSILRIQQVVRGDSAAYFCASSPSSGNQPQHFGDGTRLSIL.

The CDR3 region is CASSSPSTGQNYGYTF. Here the CDR3 DNA reads TGTGCCAGCAGTTCCCCTTCGACAGGGCAAAACTATGGCTACACCTTC. The chain links TRBV28 to TRBJ1-2; 7 bases are shared with TRBD1. This CDR3 contains 16 residues. In germline, CDR1 is MDHEN, CDR2 SYDVKM. J lost 2 bases, V lost 4 bases, and 10 bases had no gene match.

The chain has TRBV5-4 and TRBJ1-4; D uncertain. V lost 4 bases, J lost 0 bases, and 7 bases lay in between. In germline, CDR1 is SGHNT, CDR2 YYREEE (reference sequence). The CDR3 runs to 14 residues. CDR3 in amino acids: CASSQDATNEKLFF. CDR3 nucleotides: TGTGCCAGCAGCCAGGATGCAACTAATGAAAAACTGTTTTTT.

The rearrangement uses TRBV7-9 and TRBJ1-6; 9 bases match TRBD1. Germline loops: CDR1 SEHNR, CDR2 FQNEAQ (reference sequence). CDR3 size: 14 residues. V lost 3 bases to trimming and J lost 9 bases; unmatched junction nucleotides: 3. The CDR3 DNA is TGTGCCAGCAGCTTCGACAGGGGGGGTTCACCCCTCCACTTT. Translated: CASSFDRGGSPLHF.

This chain uses TRBV7-2 with TRBJ1-4; TRBD1 matches at 7 bases. V lost 5 bases and J lost 8; bases outside the gene matches: 8. The CDR3 loop spans 14 amino acids. Germline CDR1 and CDR2: SGHTA and FQGNSA. CDR3 residues: CASSPRGRNEKLFF. The CDR3 DNA reads as TGTGCCAGCAGCCCCAGGGGGAGGAACGAAAAACTGTTTTTT.

The chain joins TRBV6-5 to TRBJ1-1; D possibly corresponds to TRBD1 (6 bases). The V gene's germline CDR1 is MNHEY and CDR2 SVGAGI. The CDR3 length is 14 residues. Trimming left V 7 bases short and J 3 bases short, with 15 bases between. The CDR3 bases are TGTGCCAGCAAGGGGGGGGTTGGGGACACTGAAGCTTTCTTT. This codes for CASKGGVGDTEAFF.

This clone was observed once. The gene calls are TRBV13 and TRBJ2-3; weak D call: TRBD1 (5 bases). The CDR3 extends over 16 amino acids. V lost 1 base, J lost 3 bases, and 14 bases lay in between. Germline values: CDR1 PRHDT, CDR2 FYEKMQ (reference sequence). CDR3: CASSLEGQGGTDTQYF. The CDR3 DNA reads TGTGCCAGCAGCTTAGAAGGGCAGGGTGGTACAGATACGCAGTATTTT.